This TCR beta chain was documented in a study of blood T cell repertoires in COVID-19. About the research overall: In each case, the material was cDNA or gDNA derived from T cells, B-cell-depleted T cells, or PBMCs.

Authors' analysis steps: Estimation of nucleated cell counts relied on the amplification of reference gene primers. The data were produced by immunoSEQ multiplex PCR, yet TCRdb's version contains in-frame clones alone and is incomplete. That table is the source of V, J and clone size, and D and trimming were worked out from the DNA. The sample contains about 120,000 clones, around 87% of which appear only once. Germline V gene lookup returns CDR1 MGHRA and CDR2 YSYEKL. CDR3 length equals 17 residues. V was pared by 4 bases and J by 3 bases, with 10 bases of the junction left unmatched. The V gene is TRBV4-1, the J gene TRBJ2-3; 10 bases fit TRBD2. The TCR sequence derives from a woman aged 65 to 85 with acute or convalescent COVID-19. The sample consisted of peripheral blood. The DNA for the CDR3 is TGCGCCAGCAGCCTAGAGTTAGCGGGGGGAACTACAGATACGCAGTATTTT. This translates into CASSLELAGGTTDTQYF.